The sequence of this TCR beta chain was determined in a study of Ad26.COV2.S vaccination and SARS-CoV-2 variants. The repertoire was sequenced with immunoSEQ multiplex PCR; TCRdb's copy has only in-frame clones and lacks some. The data hold some 520,000 clones, with approximately 90% observed a single time. Treatment specified: approximately 18 received Ad26.COV2.S at low or high dose, single or two shots; about 5 received placebo; per-sample allocation not given. Each sample was drawn 63 days after the first injection (of vaccine or placebo). SARS-CoV-2 spike from the Wuhan strain was encoded by the vaccine, an Ad26 vector. This CDR3 region has 15 residues. CDR1 and CDR2 (germline): MDHEN, SYDVKM. V was clipped by 5 bases and J by 9 bases, with 17 bases between them.

The sequence derives from a person aged 18-65 years who received the Ad26.COV2.S COVID-19 vaccine or a placebo. This chain joins TRBV28 and TRBJ1-6; D gene unclear. The source material was peripheral blood, sampled in a trial of Ad26.COV2.S vaccine versus placebo. The CDR3 DNA sequence: TGTGCCAGCAGTCCCTCGTCAGGCACGGGTTCACCCCTCCACTTT. Its translation: CASSPSSGTGSPLHF. The complete variable domain, with remaining parts taken from reference TRBV28 and TRBJ1-6, reads DVKVTQSSRYLVKRTGEKVFLECVQDMDHENMFWYRQDPGLGLRLIYFSYDVKMKEKGDIPEGYSVSREKKERFSLILESASTNQTSMYLCASSPSSGTGSPLHFGNGTRLTVT.